The TCR beta chain described here comes from a study of blood T cell repertoires in COVID-19 (TCRdb year 2020). For the study in its entirety: Samples from collaborators originated in the United States, Italy and Spain and spanned both the acute and convalescent phases of COVID-19. The prospective study material was composed of cDNA or gDNA derived from T cells, B-cell-depleted T cells, or PBMCs. The dataset comprised deeply sampled blood TCRbeta repertoires from subjects exposed to, actively infected with, or recovered from COVID-19. A freely available public database, intended as a resource for researchers studying the immune response to SARS-CoV-2, is where the repertoires were released. The samples were drawn from two sources: the first 160 participants of the ongoing ImmuneRACE study, and 950 to 1,500 subjects contributed by 6 global collaborators. Nearly every sample came with metadata listing a de-identified subject ID, COVID-19 status, age in years and sex. Where available, HLA class I and class II types were obtained from metadata supplied by the sample provider rather than from assay-based typing. On the study overall, not on this receptor specifically: The quantity of clinical and demographic metadata differed by source and by participant and was supplied without curation.

Concerning this clone: Its antigen has not been determined. Base qualities are missing; no much larger clone stands one base away.

TCRbeta CDR3 regions were amplified from genomic DNA using the immunoSEQ Assay, a bias-controlled multiplex PCR. The paper's data handling went like this. Within the assay, amplification of reference gene primers was used to estimate how many nucleated cells each sample contained. Sequence reads were collapsed and filtered to measure the absolute abundance of every unique TCRbeta CDR3 rearrangement. Productive Simpson clonality was computed per sample as the square root of Simpson's diversity index over productive rearrangements. TCRdb retrieved this table from immuneACCESS and kept in-frame rearrangements only. Not all clones are present; in checked studies, unresolved V genes account for under half, and no reason is known for the remainder. V, J and clone size reflect that table, while D and trimming were determined from the DNA. The sample table shows 60,000 or so clones, and approximately 80% are seen once. The leading ten clones occupy around 3.5% of the sample.

The germline V and J ends show losses of 2 bases and 3 bases respectively, and no gene match explains 11 bases of the junction. The germline V gene specifies KGHDR as CDR1 and SFDVKD as CDR2. Its CDR3 holds 18 amino acids, cysteine through phenylalanine. Here the CDR3 DNA is all that survives: 54 bases in frame from base 1. Collaborating institutions collected whole blood in K2EDTA tubes following their own protocols. For TCRbeta analysis, collaborators shipped samples as frozen whole blood, isolated PBMCs, or DNA extracted from either of those sample types. The V gene is TRBV24-1 and the J gene is TRBJ1-2, with 10 bases matching TRBD1. Sequenced sample: peripheral blood. The receptor's source is a man between 60 and 75 years old with acute or convalescent COVID-19. The sequence in DNA is TGTGCCACCAGTGATTCCCTTGGGGGACAGGGGAGCGACTATGGCTACACCTTC. It translates as CATSDSLGGQGSDYGYTF.